This T cell receptor beta chain comes out of a study of T cell clusters in autoimmune cytopenias. Study-wide background: Per sample, median TRB depth was roughly 56,000 reads, yielding a median about 2,000 distinct clonotypes. Whole-study results and caveats: The cluster-lack signature was not seen for secondary cytopenia versus chronic lymphocytic leukemia. Functional roles of the in silico T cell clusters still await experimental validation. Physiological T cell clusters of healthy donors were apparently absent in primary autoimmune cytopenia patients.

TRB was amplified by touch-down multiplex PCR, primer pools A and B combined. TCRdb reanalyzed the multiplex PCR reads and collapses them to one entry per CDR3 protein, without DNA. The sample table sets out about 1,400 distinct CDR3 sequences. This CDR3 contains 12 residues. Germline assignment: CDR1 MNHEY and CDR2 SVGAGI. On this clonotype: Antigen: not known.

TRB amplification used 250 ng of peripheral blood genomic DNA. The chain combines TRBV6-5 with TRBJ2-7; with no DNA, the TCRdb D assignment of TRBD1 cannot be verified. The sample comprised peripheral blood. The receptor was derived from a human donor with an autoimmune cytopenia or autoimmune hepatitis (not recorded which). CDR3: CASGTGGYEQYF.